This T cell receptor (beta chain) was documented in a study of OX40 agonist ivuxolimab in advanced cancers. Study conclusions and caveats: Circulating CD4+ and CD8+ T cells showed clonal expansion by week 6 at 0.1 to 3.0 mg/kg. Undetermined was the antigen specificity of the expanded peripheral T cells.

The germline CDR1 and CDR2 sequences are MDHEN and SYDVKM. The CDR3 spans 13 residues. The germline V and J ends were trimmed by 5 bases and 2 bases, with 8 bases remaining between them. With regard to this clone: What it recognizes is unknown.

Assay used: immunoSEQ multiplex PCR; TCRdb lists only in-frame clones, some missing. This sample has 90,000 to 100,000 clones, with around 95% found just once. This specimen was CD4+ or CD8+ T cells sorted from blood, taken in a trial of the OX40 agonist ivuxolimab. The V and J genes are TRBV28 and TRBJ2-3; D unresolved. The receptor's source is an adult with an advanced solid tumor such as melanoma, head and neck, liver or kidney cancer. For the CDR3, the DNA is TGTGCCAGCAGTCCCTGGGCCACAGATACGCAGTATTTT. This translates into CASSPWATDTQYF.